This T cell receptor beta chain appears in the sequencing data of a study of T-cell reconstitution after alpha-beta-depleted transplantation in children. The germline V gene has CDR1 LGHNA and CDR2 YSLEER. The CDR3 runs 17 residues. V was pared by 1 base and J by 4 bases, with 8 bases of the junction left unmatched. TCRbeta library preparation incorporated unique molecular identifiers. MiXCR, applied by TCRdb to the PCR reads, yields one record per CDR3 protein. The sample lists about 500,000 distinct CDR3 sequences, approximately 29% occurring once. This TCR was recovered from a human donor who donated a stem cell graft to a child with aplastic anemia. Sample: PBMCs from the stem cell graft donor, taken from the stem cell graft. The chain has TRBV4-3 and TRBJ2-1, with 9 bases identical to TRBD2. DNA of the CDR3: TGCGCCAGCAGCCAAGGGGCTAGCGGGATCTCTTACAATGAGCAGTTCTTC. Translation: CASSQGASGISYNEQFF.